A selection of T cell receptor beta chains follows, all from one sample in a study of T cells in Graves' hyperthyroidism and ophthalmopathy. Each CDR3 protein gets one entry after TCRdb re-called the multiplex PCR reads with MiXCR. The data hold around 340,000 distinct CDR3 sequences, with 18% observed a single time. The material sequenced was blood. These receptors all stem from a woman in her forties or fifties with Graves' hyperthyroidism. Both conserved end residues are part of each CDR3. The D gene is left open where the match is weak. Part of the rows lack a size; the others show once, few, many or a class for expanded clones.

CDR3: CASSPSRETQYF; DNA: TGTGCCAGCTCACCATCGAGGGAGACCCAGTACTTC; size: many; V: TRBV18; J: TRBJ2-5; D: NA
CDR3: CASSLSGTPSSYNSPLHF; DNA: TGTGCCAGCAGTTTATCCGGGACCCCGAGCTCCTATAATTCACCCCTCCACTTT; size: NA; V: TRBV27; J: TRBJ1-6; D: NA
CDR3: CASSRGQQTYEQYF; DNA: TGTGCCAGCAGCAGGGGACAGCAGACCTACGAGCAGTACTTC; size: few; V: TRBV11-2; J: TRBJ2-7; D: TRBD1
CDR3: CASGRNQETQYF; DNA: TGCGCCAGCGGAAGAAACCAAGAGACCCAGTACTTC; size: few; V: TRBV18; J: TRBJ2-5; D: NA
CDR3: CASSLPGQGMETQYF; DNA: TGTGCCAGCAGCTTACCGGGACAGGGGATGGAGACCCAGTACTTC; size: many; V: TRBV11-3; J: TRBJ2-5; D: TRBD1
CDR3: CASSASGGTYEQYF; DNA: TGTGCCAGTAGCGCTAGCGGAGGGACCTACGAGCAGTACTTC; size: many; V: TRBV19; J: TRBJ2-7; D: TRBD2
CDR3: CASSTKRARPVLEAFF; DNA: TGTGCCAGCAGTACGAAGCGGGCCAGGCCGGTCCTCGAAGCTTTCTTT; size: many; V: TRBV28; J: TRBJ1-1; D: NA
CDR3: CASSFTGAEAFF; DNA: TGTGCCAGCAGTTTCACCGGCGCCGAAGCTTTCTTT; size: many; V: TRBV27; J: TRBJ1-1; D: NA
CDR3: CASSLALLEETQYF; DNA: TGTGCCAGCAGCTTGGCCCTCTTAGAAGAAACCCAGTACTTC; size: NA; V: TRBV5-6; J: TRBJ2-5; D: NA
CDR3: CSAGQGANTGELFF; DNA: TGCAGTGCTGGGCAGGGGGCGAACACCGGGGAGCTGTTTTTT; size: many; V: TRBV20-1; J: TRBJ2-2; D: TRBD1
CDR3: CASSYLRNYGYTF; DNA: TGTGCCAGCAGTTATCTGCGTAATTATGGCTACACCTTC; size: few; V: TRBV6-5; J: TRBJ1-2; D: NA
CDR3: CSASSGSQGDTQYF; DNA: TGCAGTGCTTCAAGCGGGAGTCAGGGAGATACGCAGTATTTT; size: many; V: TRBV20-1; J: TRBJ2-3; D: TRBD2
CDR3: CASSGAGDGEQYF; DNA: TGTGCCAGCAGTGGGGCAGGGGACGGCGAGCAGTACTTC; size: many; V: TRBV2; J: TRBJ2-7; D: NA
CDR3: CASSRDLETQYF; DNA: TGTGCCAGCAGCAGGGACCTGGAGACCCAGTACTTC; size: NA; V: TRBV7-9; J: TRBJ2-5; D: NA
CDR3: CASSPQGGSAKNIQYF; DNA: TGTGCCAGCAGCCCCCAGGGCGGGAGTGCCAAAAACATTCAGTACTTC; size: many; V: TRBV6-1; J: TRBJ2-4; D: TRBD2
CDR3: CASSVAEFTEAFF; DNA: TGTGCCAGCAGCGTAGCGGAATTCACTGAAGCTTTCTTT; size: few; V: TRBV9; J: TRBJ1-1; D: NA
CDR3: CASSSLAGDGELFF; DNA: TGTGCCAGCAGTTCTCTAGCGGGAGACGGGGAGCTGTTTTTT; size: NA; V: TRBV2; J: TRBJ2-2; D: TRBD2
CDR3: CASSQVGDNYGYTF; DNA: TGCGCCAGCAGCCAAGTGGGGGATAACTATGGCTACACCTTC; size: few; V: TRBV4-1; J: TRBJ1-2; D: NA
CDR3: CASSWGLTMNTEAFF; DNA: TGCGCCAGCAGTTGGGGATTGACAATGAACACTGAAGCTTTCTTT; size: NA; V: TRBV5-1; J: TRBJ1-1; D: NA
CDR3: CAWSETRDRANSPLHF; DNA: TGTGCCTGGAGTGAAACCCGGGACAGGGCTAATTCACCCCTCCACTTT; size: NA; V: TRBV30; J: TRBJ1-6; D: TRBD1
CDR3: CSAYILTPQTQYF; DNA: TGCAGTGCTTACATCCTCACCCCCCAGACCCAGTACTTC; size: NA; V: TRBV20-1; J: TRBJ2-5; D: NA
CDR3: CASRGGTSGGFKQFF; DNA: TGTGCCAGCAGGGGAGGGACTAGCGGGGGGTTTAAGCAGTTCTTC; size: NA; V: TRBV6-5; J: TRBJ2-1; D: TRBD2
CDR3: CASRGLSDREVSNQPQHF; DNA: TGTGCCAGCAGGGGTTTGTCGGACAGGGAAGTCAGCAATCAGCCCCAGCATTTT; size: NA; V: TRBV28; J: TRBJ1-5; D: TRBD1
CDR3: CASSTNSGGLGETQYF; DNA: TGTGCCAGCAGTACCAATAGCGGGGGGCTGGGAGAGACCCAGTACTTC; size: many; V: TRBV6-1; J: TRBJ2-5; D: TRBD2
CDR3: CAIKAKGSYQDTQYF; DNA: TGTGCCATCAAGGCAAAGGGGTCCTACCAAGATACGCAGTATTTT; size: few; V: TRBV10-3; J: TRBJ2-3; D: NA
CDR3: CASSLTGQALSGANVLTF; DNA: TGTGCCAGCAGCTTAACGGGACAGGCCCTCTCTGGGGCCAACGTCCTGACTTTC; size: few; V: TRBV7-6; J: TRBJ2-6; D: TRBD1
CDR3: CSARYTLNTGELFF; DNA: TGCAGTGCTAGATATACTCTGAACACCGGGGAGCTGTTTTTT; size: NA; V: TRBV20-1; J: TRBJ2-2; D: NA
CDR3: CATSFQEYQPQHF; DNA: TGTGCCACATCCTTTCAGGAATATCAGCCCCAGCATTTT; size: NA; V: TRBV6-1; J: TRBJ1-5; D: NA
CDR3: CASSIEGKHQPQHF; DNA: TGTGCCAGTAGTATAGAGGGGAAACACCAGCCCCAGCATTTT; size: NA; V: TRBV19; J: TRBJ1-5; D: NA
CDR3: CASSKLRDSPLHF; DNA: TGTGCCAGCAGTAAACTCAGGGACTCACCCCTCCACTTT; size: many; V: TRBV2; J: TRBJ1-6; D: NA
CDR3: CSASGGDPRSNQPQHF; DNA: TGCAGTGCTAGTGGGGGCGACCCCCGTAGCAATCAGCCCCAGCATTTT; size: few; V: TRBV20-1; J: TRBJ1-5; D: NA
CDR3: CASSPTLDEQFF; DNA: TGTGCCAGCAGCCCAACATTGGATGAGCAGTTCTTC; size: many; V: TRBV7-9; J: TRBJ2-1; D: NA
CDR3: CASRVEGQGALHF; DNA: TGTGCCAGCAGGGTTGAGGGGCAGGGGGCCCTCCACTTT; size: NA; V: TRBV2; J: TRBJ1-6; D: TRBD1
CDR3: CASSSPGTSGGPGANVLTF; DNA: TGTGCCAGCAGTTCTCCCGGGACTAGCGGGGGTCCGGGGGCCAACGTCCTGACTTTC; size: few; V: TRBV12-3/TRBV12-4; J: TRBJ2-6; D: TRBD2
CDR3: CSAPLAGDTDTQYF; DNA: TGCAGCGCTCCTCTAGCGGGAGACACAGATACGCAGTATTTT; size: NA; V: TRBV29-1; J: TRBJ2-3; D: TRBD2
CDR3: CASSQDWTRVDGYTF; DNA: TGTGCCAGCAGCCAAGATTGGACAAGGGTTGATGGCTACACCTTC; size: NA; V: TRBV3-1; J: TRBJ1-2; D: NA
CDR3: CASSSPYPGQGAGADTQYF; DNA: TGTGCCAGCAGCTCGCCTTACCCGGGACAGGGGGCAGGGGCAGATACGCAGTATTTT; size: NA; V: TRBV11-2; J: TRBJ2-3; D: TRBD1
CDR3: CASSQDWGNDEQFF; DNA: TGCGCCAGCAGCCAAGACTGGGGGAACGATGAGCAGTTCTTC; size: NA; V: TRBV4-1; J: TRBJ2-1; D: NA
CDR3: CAWSEGTGPVATEAFF; DNA: TGTGCCTGGAGTGAAGGGACAGGACCTGTTGCTACTGAAGCTTTCTTT; size: many; V: TRBV30; J: TRBJ1-1; D: TRBD1
CDR3: CASSADRVWAFF; DNA: TGTGCCAGCAGCGCCGACAGGGTTTGGGCTTTCTTT; size: many; V: TRBV11-2; J: TRBJ1-1; D: TRBD1
CDR3: CSALLRASNTEAFF; DNA: TGCAGTGCTTTGCTCAGGGCTTCGAACACTGAAGCTTTCTTT; size: few; V: TRBV20-1; J: TRBJ1-1; D: NA
CDR3: CASRTENAYEQYF; DNA: TGTGCCAGCAGGACGGAGAACGCCTACGAGCAGTACTTC; size: many; V: TRBV27; J: TRBJ2-7; D: NA